These 9 T cell receptor beta chains share one sample of origin, sequenced in a study of OX40 agonist ivuxolimab in advanced cancers. Data came from immunoSEQ multiplex PCR; TCRdb stores just in-frame clones and leaves some out. The sample shows fewer than 85,000 clones, more than 70% of them seen only once. Sequenced here: CD4+ or CD8+ T cells sorted from blood, sampled in a trial of the OX40 agonist ivuxolimab. The receptor source for this set is an adult with an advanced solid tumor such as melanoma, head and neck, liver or kidney cancer.

This clone was seen once. J is TRBJ2-3 and V is TRBV7-6; no clear D gene. Germline assignment: CDR1 SGHVS and CDR2 FNYEAQ. The V end was cut by 5 bases, the J end by 0 bases, with 12 bases between. CDR3 size: 15 residues. The CDR3 bases are TGTGCCAGCAGCCATTACTCCGATAGCACAGATACGCAGTATTTT. This sequence encodes CASSHYSDSTDTQYF.

The chain employs TRBV11-2 and TRBJ2-3, with a tentative D call TRBD1 (5 bases). The CDR3 runs 13 residues. Germline V gene sequence: CDR1 SGHAT, CDR2 FQNNGV. Trimming took 2 bases from V and 4 from J, leaving 7 bases between them. DNA for the CDR3: TGTGCCAGCAGCTTAACAGGACCAGATACGCAGTATTTT. This translates into CASSLTGPDTQYF.

The V call is TRBV5-1, the J call TRBJ2-5, with D maybe TRBD2 (6 bases). The CDR3 covers 17 residues. The germline gives CDR1 SGHRS, CDR2 YFSETQ. V dropped 0 bases and J dropped 5 bases, with 20 bases sitting between them. The DNA of the CDR3 is TGCGCCAGCAGCTTGGGGTTGCGGGGCCCCCTCGGGGAGACCCAGTACTTC. Its protein is CASSLGLRGPLGETQYF. The variable domain in full, with the rest retrieved from reference TRBV5-1 and TRBJ2-5, is KAGVTQTPRYLIKTRGQQVTLSCSPISGHRSVSWYQQTPGQGLQFLFEYFSETQRNKGNFPGRFSGRQFSNSRSEMNVSTLELGDSALYLCASSLGLRGPLGETQYFGPGTRLLVL.

The chain couples TRBV5-6 to TRBJ2-1, with D possibly being TRBD1 or TRBD2 (5 bases each). This CDR3 region has 15 residues. Germline V gene data show CDR1 as SGHDT and CDR2 as YYEEEE. Trimming took 0 bases from V and 4 from J, leaving 11 bases between them. CDR3 loop: CASSLAGPLYNEQFF. DNA for the CDR3: TGTGCCAGCAGCTTGGCGGGACCCCTTTACAATGAGCAGTTCTTC.

The chain couples TRBV10-3 to TRBJ2-3, with D perhaps TRBD1 (6 bases). Germline V lookup: CDR1 ENHRY, CDR2 SYGVKD. Trimming removed 6 bases at V and 0 bases at J, with 13 bases between. CDR3 size: 15 residues. CDR3 residues: CAIRETGTSTDTQYF. DNA of the CDR3: TGTGCCATCAGGGAGACAGGCACTAGCACAGATACGCAGTATTTT.

J is TRBJ2-5 and V is TRBV10-1; possible D gene TRBD2, 5 bases. This CDR3 is built from 13 residues. Germline V gene sequence: CDR1 WNHNN, CDR2 SYGVQD (reference sequence). Trimming stripped 5 bases from V and 9 bases from J, with 16 bases between. The CDR3 region has the DNA TGCGCCAGCAGTCCCAGTCGGTCCGGGGCCCAGTACTTC. It translates to CASSPSRSGAQYF.

Here the CDR3 DNA reads TGTGCCAGCAGCTTGACAGGGGAGGGAAACACTGAAGCTTTCTTT. It specifies CASSLTGEGNTEAFF. The chain links TRBV5-6 to TRBJ1-1, with 7 bases fitting TRBD1. V was pared by 1 base and J by 2 bases, with 5 bases of the junction left unmatched. The CDR3 is 15 residues long. CDR1 is SGHDT and CDR2 is YYEEEE in the germline V gene.

V is TRBV7-2 and J is TRBJ1-2; D perhaps matches TRBD1 (6 bases). CDR3 length: 14 amino acids. V was clipped by 7 bases and J by 6 bases, with 18 bases between them. Germline V gives CDR1 SGHTA, CDR2 FQGNSA. DNA for the CDR3: TGTGCCAGCACCCACCCTTTAAGACAGGATGGCTACACCTTC. This encodes CASTHPLRQDGYTF. Together with reference TRBV7-2 and TRBJ1-2, the CDR3 gives the full variable domain: GAGVSQSPSNKVTEKGKDVELRCDPISGHTALYWYRQSLGQGLEFLIYFQGNSAPDKSGLPSDRFSAERTGGSVSTLTIQRTQQEDSAVYLCASTHPLRQDGYTFGSGTRLTVV.

This chain links TRBV5-6 with TRBJ2-2, with TRBD2 identical over 10 bases. CDR3 size: 15 residues. Germline lookup yields CDR1 SGHDT and CDR2 YYEEEE. V was clipped by 5 bases and J by 1 base; unmatched bases: 2. CDR3 nucleotide sequence: TGTGCCAGCAGTCGGACTAGCGGGAACACCGGGGAGCTGTTTTTT. Its protein product is CASSRTSGNTGELFF.